This is a list of T cell receptor beta chains from one sample in a study of T cell changes during pregnancy in multiple sclerosis. Here immunoSEQ multiplex PCR was the method, and the copy in TCRdb shows in-frame clones only, minus some. Here the sample spans about 76,000 clones, 93% being singletons. Source: peripheral blood, taken in the second trimester of pregnancy. Receptors originate from a female donor with multiple sclerosis, enrolled in a pregnancy study. The CDR3 runs from the conserved cysteine through the conserved F or W. The order of the fields is CDR3 length, V gene, clone size, D gene, J gene, CDR3 DNA, CDR3 protein. A D gene is named only where the DNA matches it firmly. Clone size, where shown, is once, few, many, or a class for clones that have expanded.

15	TRBV19	NA	NA	TRBJ1-5	TGTGCCAGTAGTATTGGCCCGCATGGCAATCAGCCCCAGCATTTT	CASSIGPHGNQPQHF
14	TRBV5-1	NA	NA	TRBJ1-2	TGCGCCAGCAGCTTAGCACAGGGATCTGGAGGCTACACCTTC	CASSLAQGSGGYTF
17	TRBV7-9	NA	NA	TRBJ1-6	TGTGCCAGCAGCTACTTTGGCGGGAGCTCCTATAATTCACCCCTCCACTTT	CASSYFGGSSYNSPLHF
17	TRBV19	NA	NA	TRBJ1-2	TGTGCCAGTAGTATTCTCAGCCGGGGAGGGGGTTTGGATGGCTACACCTTC	CASSILSRGGGLDGYTF
13	TRBV2	few	NA	TRBJ1-4	TGTGCCAGCACTCGCAGAACTAATGAAAAACTGTTTTTT	CASTRRTNEKLFF
17	TRBV21-1	once	NA	TRBJ2-5	TGTGCCAGCAGCAAAGATGATGGCGGGGGGGCCCAAGAGACCCAGTACTTC	CASSKDDGGGAQETQYF
16	TRBV9	NA	NA	TRBJ1-6	TGTGCCAGCAGCGTAGCGGGGGGGGCCTATAATTCACCCCTCCACTTT	CASSVAGGAYNSPLHF
15	TRBV29-1	medium-sized	NA	TRBJ1-5	TGCAGCGTCGTTGACAGCCCCGTTAGCAATCAGCCCCAGCATTTT	CSVVDSPVSNQPQHF
17	TRBV5-1	NA	TRBD2	TRBJ2-3	TGCGCCAGCAGCTTGGGACAACTAGCGGGGGGGGCAGATACGCAGTATTTT	CASSLGQLAGGADTQYF
14	TRBV6-1	NA	TRBD1	TRBJ1-6	TGTGCCAGCAGTGAGAGACAGGGGTACTCACCCCTCCACTTT	CASSERQGYSPLHF
12	TRBV19	NA	NA	TRBJ1-5	TGTGCCAGTAGTATTTACAATCAGCCCCAGCATTTT	CASSIYNQPQHF
13	TRBV7-9	NA	TRBD2	TRBJ2-7	TGTGCCAGCAGCTTAGGGGGAGGGAGTGAGCAGTACTTC	CASSLGGGSEQYF
17	TRBV28	NA	NA	TRBJ1-2	TGTGCCAGCAGTTCGTCTGGGACCCGGGGGGGGCAATATGGCTACACCTTC	CASSSSGTRGGQYGYTF
12	TRBV19	NA	NA	TRBJ2-7	TGTGCCAGTAGTATAGGGCACAGCGAGCAGTACTTC	CASSIGHSEQYF
19	TRBV27	NA	TRBD2	TRBJ2-1	TGTGCCAGCAGTTTATCGGCCTTTTGGACTAGCGGGGGCTCGGGTGAGCAGTTCTTC	CASSLSAFWTSGGSGEQFF
15	TRBV5-1	NA	TRBD1	TRBJ2-7	TGCGCCAGCAGCTTGGAACCGGGACAGCCATACGAGCAGTACTTC	CASSLEPGQPYEQYF
14	TRBV6-4	once	TRBD2	TRBJ2-3	TGTGCCAGCAGTGACGCGGGGGGGACCGATACGCAGTATTTT	CASSDAGGTDTQYF